This TCR beta chain came from a study of T cells in Graves' hyperthyroidism and ophthalmopathy. General study results and limits: Blood also held most thyroid clonotypes expanded beyond 0.001.

There were TCR beta CDR3 regions amplified from RNA transcripts. HTBI primers drove first-round RT-PCR of the TCR CDR3. TCRdb redid the calling of the multiplex PCR reads with MiXCR, one entry per CDR3 protein. Of 550,000 to 650,000 distinct CDR3 sequences in the sample, 11% to 15% were seen once. V dropped 0 bases and J dropped 0 bases, with 11 bases sitting between them. Germline V lookup: CDR1 SGHNT, CDR2 YYREEE (reference sequence). This CDR3 is 16 amino acids long. In its sample, this clonotype was seen many times. Its antigen is still unknown. The J gene is TRBJ2-3, the V gene TRBV5-4; D is unclear. This clonotype originated in a woman aged 25 to 39 with Graves' hyperthyroidism that later progressed to Graves' ophthalmopathy. Sequencing was carried out using blood. The CDR3 nucleotides read TGTGCCAGCAGCTTGGACAGAAGACTCAGCACAGATACGCAGTATTTT. Amino acids: CASSLDRRLSTDTQYF.